A selection of T cell receptor beta chains follows, all from one sample in a study of T-cell memory formation after mild COVID-19. TCRdb re-analysed the 5' RACE reads in MiXCR, keeping a single row per CDR3 protein. This table has fewer than 600,000 distinct CDR3 sequences, roughly 20% appearing once. Sequencing was done on a sample of PBMCs or a T cell subset sorted from them (not recorded which). These receptors were obtained from an adult woman who had mild COVID-19 (a few samples of this study predate the infection). Cell type and time point are not known. CDR3s include the opening cysteine and the closing phenylalanine or tryptophan. Each record gives: V gene, clone size, D gene, J gene, CDR3 protein, CDR3 DNA. The D gene is left open where the match is weak. Size values are once, few and many counts, or a class for expanded clones, and some rows have none.

v_gene: TRBV4-3
abundance: NA
d_gene: TRBD2
j_gene: TRBJ2-7
CDR3aa: CASSQVLAGEFHEQYF
CDR3nt: TGCGCCAGCAGCCAAGTCTTAGCGGGAGAGTTCCACGAGCAGTACTTC

v_gene: TRBV9
abundance: NA
d_gene: TRBD2
j_gene: TRBJ2-1
CDR3aa: CASSVDSGGSEQFF
CDR3nt: TGTGCCAGCAGCGTCGATTCGGGAGGAAGTGAGCAGTTCTTC

v_gene: TRBV25-1
abundance: NA
d_gene: NA
j_gene: TRBJ2-6
CDR3aa: CASSESAGGANVLTF
CDR3nt: TGTGCCAGCAGTGAATCGGCCGGGGGGGCCAACGTCCTGACTTTC

v_gene: TRBV18
abundance: once
d_gene: NA
j_gene: TRBJ1-2
CDR3aa: CASSPNSDGGYTF
CDR3nt: TGTGCCAGCTCACCAAATTCCGACGGCGGCTACACCTTC

v_gene: TRBV20-1
abundance: NA
d_gene: TRBD2
j_gene: TRBJ2-3
CDR3aa: CSAVAGGLSTDTQYF
CDR3nt: TGCAGTGCGGTAGCGGGGGGCCTTAGCACAGATACGCAGTATTTT

v_gene: TRBV6-5
abundance: NA
d_gene: TRBD1
j_gene: TRBJ1-2
CDR3aa: CASSTTGAGYTF
CDR3nt: TGTGCCAGCAGTACAACAGGGGCCGGCTACACCTTC

v_gene: TRBV5-1
abundance: few
d_gene: NA
j_gene: TRBJ1-1
CDR3aa: CASSLDGLAFF
CDR3nt: TGCGCCAGCAGCTTGGATGGGTTAGCTTTCTTT

v_gene: TRBV29-1
abundance: many
d_gene: TRBD1
j_gene: TRBJ2-3
CDR3aa: CSVMTGPTDTQYF
CDR3nt: TGCAGCGTTATGACAGGGCCCACAGATACGCAGTATTTT

v_gene: TRBV6-5
abundance: few
d_gene: NA
j_gene: TRBJ1-5
CDR3aa: CASSYNDLGQPQHF
CDR3nt: TGTGCCAGCAGTTACAATGACCTGGGCCAGCCCCAGCATTTT

v_gene: TRBV27
abundance: NA
d_gene: NA
j_gene: TRBJ2-2
CDR3aa: CASSFFMANTGELFF
CDR3nt: TGTGCCAGCAGTTTCTTCATGGCGAACACCGGGGAGCTGTTTTTT

v_gene: TRBV24-1
abundance: NA
d_gene: NA
j_gene: TRBJ2-1
CDR3aa: CATSPHRRGIYNEQFF
CDR3nt: TGTGCCACCAGTCCCCACCGAAGGGGGATATACAATGAGCAGTTCTTC

v_gene: TRBV7-2
abundance: NA
d_gene: NA
j_gene: TRBJ2-3
CDR3aa: CASSPQPTDTQYF
CDR3nt: TGTGCCAGCAGCCCCCAACCAACAGATACGCAGTATTTT

v_gene: TRBV29-1
abundance: NA
d_gene: NA
j_gene: TRBJ2-7
CDR3aa: CSSSQGYEQYF
CDR3nt: TGCAGCTCGTCCCAGGGGTACGAGCAGTACTTC

v_gene: TRBV18
abundance: few
d_gene: NA
j_gene: TRBJ1-2
CDR3aa: CASSPTARDGYTF
CDR3nt: TGTGCCAGCTCACCAACAGCGCGGGATGGCTACACCTTC

v_gene: TRBV3-1
abundance: many
d_gene: NA
j_gene: TRBJ1-2
CDR3aa: CASSQGEWTWGYTF
CDR3nt: TGTGCCAGCAGCCAAGGGGAGTGGACCTGGGGCTACACCTTC

v_gene: TRBV4-3
abundance: NA
d_gene: NA
j_gene: TRBJ2-2
CDR3aa: CASSQEGVFGNTGELFF
CDR3nt: TGCGCCAGCAGCCAAGAAGGTGTATTCGGCAACACCGGGGAGCTGTTTTTT

v_gene: TRBV19
abundance: NA
d_gene: NA
j_gene: TRBJ1-2
CDR3aa: CASSINRGASYGYTF
CDR3nt: TGTGCCAGTAGTATTAATAGAGGAGCCAGCTATGGCTACACCTTC

v_gene: TRBV11-2
abundance: NA
d_gene: NA
j_gene: TRBJ2-1
CDR3aa: CASSLFQEVNNEQFF
CDR3nt: TGTGCCAGCAGCTTGTTTCAGGAAGTTAACAATGAGCAGTTCTTC

v_gene: TRBV12-3/TRBV12-4
abundance: once
d_gene: NA
j_gene: TRBJ2-7
CDR3aa: CASSLSRPGGASEQYF
CDR3nt: TGTGCCAGCAGTTTATCGCGGCCAGGGGGGGCTTCCGAGCAGTACTTC

v_gene: TRBV10-3
abundance: NA
d_gene: TRBD2
j_gene: TRBJ2-3
CDR3aa: CATEGTSDGDTQYF
CDR3nt: TGTGCCACGGAGGGGACTAGCGATGGAGATACGCAGTATTTT

v_gene: TRBV20-1
abundance: few
d_gene: TRBD1
j_gene: TRBJ2-5
CDR3aa: CSARDPQGVQETQYF
CDR3nt: TGCAGTGCTAGAGATCCACAGGGGGTCCAAGAGACCCAGTACTTC

v_gene: TRBV6-5
abundance: few
d_gene: TRBD1
j_gene: TRBJ1-6
CDR3aa: CASSYRTGGSNSPLHF
CDR3nt: TGTGCCAGCAGTTACCGAACAGGGGGCAGTAATTCACCCCTCCACTTT

v_gene: TRBV11-2
abundance: NA
d_gene: NA
j_gene: TRBJ2-1
CDR3aa: CASSLGNAGKFVSTFF
CDR3nt: TGTGCCAGCAGCTTAGGGAATGCAGGGAAATTCGTCAGTACGTTCTTC

v_gene: TRBV30
abundance: NA
d_gene: NA
j_gene: TRBJ1-2
CDR3aa: CAWIGKATGGYTF
CDR3nt: TGTGCCTGGATCGGAAAGGCCACTGGGGGCTACACCTTC